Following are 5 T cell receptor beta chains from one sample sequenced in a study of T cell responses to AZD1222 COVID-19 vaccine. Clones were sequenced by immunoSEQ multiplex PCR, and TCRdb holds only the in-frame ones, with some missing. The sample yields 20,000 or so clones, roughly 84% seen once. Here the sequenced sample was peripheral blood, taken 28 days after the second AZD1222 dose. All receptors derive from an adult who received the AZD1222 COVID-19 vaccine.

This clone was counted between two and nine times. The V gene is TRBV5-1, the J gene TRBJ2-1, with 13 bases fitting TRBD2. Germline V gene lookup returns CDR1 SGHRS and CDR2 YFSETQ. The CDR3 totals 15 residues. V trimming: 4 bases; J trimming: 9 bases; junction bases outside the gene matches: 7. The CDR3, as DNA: TGCGCCAGCAGCCCGGTCGGGACTAGCGGGACTGAGCAGTTCTTC. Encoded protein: CASSPVGTSGTEQFF.

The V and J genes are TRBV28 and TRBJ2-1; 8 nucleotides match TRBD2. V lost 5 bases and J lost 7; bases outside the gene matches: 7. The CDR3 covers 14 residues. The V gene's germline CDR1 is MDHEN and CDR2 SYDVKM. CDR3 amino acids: CASSLGSGSNEQFF. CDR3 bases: TGTGCCAGCAGTCTTGGGAGCGGGAGTAATGAGCAGTTCTTC.

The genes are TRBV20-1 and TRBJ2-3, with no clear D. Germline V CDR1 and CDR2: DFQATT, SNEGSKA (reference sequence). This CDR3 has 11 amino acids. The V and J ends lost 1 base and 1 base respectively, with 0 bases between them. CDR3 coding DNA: TGCAGTGCTAGAGGCACAGATACGCAGTATTTT. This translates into CSARGTDTQYF.

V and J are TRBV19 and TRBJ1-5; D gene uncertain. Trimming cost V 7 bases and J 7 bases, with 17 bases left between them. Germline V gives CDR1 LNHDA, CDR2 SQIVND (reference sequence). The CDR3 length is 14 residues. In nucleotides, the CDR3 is TGTGCCAGTACCTCGACCGAAAAAGGGCAGCCCCAGCATTTT. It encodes CASTSTEKGQPQHF.

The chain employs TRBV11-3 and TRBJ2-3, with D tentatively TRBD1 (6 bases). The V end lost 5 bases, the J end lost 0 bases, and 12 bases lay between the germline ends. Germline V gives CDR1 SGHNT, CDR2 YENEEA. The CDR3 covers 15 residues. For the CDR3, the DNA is TGTGCCAGCAGCCAGCCAGGGGATAGCACAGATACGCAGTATTTT. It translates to CASSQPGDSTDTQYF.